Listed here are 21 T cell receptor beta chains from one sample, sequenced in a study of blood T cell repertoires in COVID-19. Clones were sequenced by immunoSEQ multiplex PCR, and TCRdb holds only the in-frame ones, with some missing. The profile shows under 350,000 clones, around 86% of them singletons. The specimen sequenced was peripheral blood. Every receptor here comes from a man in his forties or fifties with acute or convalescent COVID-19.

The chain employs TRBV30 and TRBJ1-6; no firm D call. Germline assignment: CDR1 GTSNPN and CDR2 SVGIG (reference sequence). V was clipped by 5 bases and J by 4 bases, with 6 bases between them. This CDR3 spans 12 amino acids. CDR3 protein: CAWQKYNSPLHF. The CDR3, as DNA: TGTGCCTGGCAAAAATATAATTCACCCCTCCACTTT.

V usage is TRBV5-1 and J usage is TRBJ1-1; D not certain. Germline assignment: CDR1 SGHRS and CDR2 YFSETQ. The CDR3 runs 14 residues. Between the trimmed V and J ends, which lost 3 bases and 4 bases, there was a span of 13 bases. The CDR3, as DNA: TGCGCCAGCAGCTCTTGGAGACCGCCCACTGAAGCTTTCTTT. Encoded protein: CASSSWRPPTEAFF.

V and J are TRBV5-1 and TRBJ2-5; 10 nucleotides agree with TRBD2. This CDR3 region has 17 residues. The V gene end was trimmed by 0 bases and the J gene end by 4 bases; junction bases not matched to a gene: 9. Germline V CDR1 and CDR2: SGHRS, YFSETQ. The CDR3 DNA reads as TGCGCCAGCAGCTTGGGGGCCCTATGGACTAGCGGAGAGACCCAGTACTTC. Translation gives CASSLGALWTSGETQYF.

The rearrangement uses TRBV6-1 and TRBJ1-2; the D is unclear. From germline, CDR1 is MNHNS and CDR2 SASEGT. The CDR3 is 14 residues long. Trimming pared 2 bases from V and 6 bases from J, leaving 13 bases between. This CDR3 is CASSESRVSHGYTF. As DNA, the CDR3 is TGTGCCAGCAGTGAATCGAGGGTTTCCCATGGCTACACCTTC.

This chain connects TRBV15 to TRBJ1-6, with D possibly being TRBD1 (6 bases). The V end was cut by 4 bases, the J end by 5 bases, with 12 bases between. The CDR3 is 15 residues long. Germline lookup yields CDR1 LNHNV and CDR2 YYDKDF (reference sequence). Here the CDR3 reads CATSIDRLNNSPLHF. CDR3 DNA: TGTGCCACCAGCATAGACAGGCTAAATAATTCACCCCTCCACTTT.

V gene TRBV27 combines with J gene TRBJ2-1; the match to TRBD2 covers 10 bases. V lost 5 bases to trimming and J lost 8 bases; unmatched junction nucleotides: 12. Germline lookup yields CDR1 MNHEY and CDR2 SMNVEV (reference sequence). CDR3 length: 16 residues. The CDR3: CASSPRGSGGPDEQFF. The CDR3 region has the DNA TGTGCCAGCAGTCCCCGGGGTAGCGGGGGGCCAGATGAGCAGTTCTTC.

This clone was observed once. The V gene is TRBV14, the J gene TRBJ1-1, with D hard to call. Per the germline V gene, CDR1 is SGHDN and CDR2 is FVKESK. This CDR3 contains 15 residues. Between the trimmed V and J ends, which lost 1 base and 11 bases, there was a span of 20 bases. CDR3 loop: CASSQGRLLSNGAFF. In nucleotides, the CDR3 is TGTGCCAGCAGCCAAGGCCGGCTTTTATCCAACGGGGCTTTCTTT.

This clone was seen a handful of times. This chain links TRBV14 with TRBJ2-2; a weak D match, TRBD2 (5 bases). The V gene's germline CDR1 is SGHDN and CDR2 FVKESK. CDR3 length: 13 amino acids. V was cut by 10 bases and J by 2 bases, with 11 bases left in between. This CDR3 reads CATRVLNTGELFF. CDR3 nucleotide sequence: TGTGCCACGCGGGTCCTAAACACCGGGGAGCTGTTTTTT.

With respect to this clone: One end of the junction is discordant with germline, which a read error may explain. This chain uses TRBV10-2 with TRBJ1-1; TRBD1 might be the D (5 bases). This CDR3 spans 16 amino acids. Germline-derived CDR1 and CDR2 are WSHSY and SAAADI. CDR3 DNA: TGCGCCGGCAGTGAGTCGCGGGGGGGGGTAAACACTGAAGCTTTCTTT. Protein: CAGSESRGGVNTEAFF.

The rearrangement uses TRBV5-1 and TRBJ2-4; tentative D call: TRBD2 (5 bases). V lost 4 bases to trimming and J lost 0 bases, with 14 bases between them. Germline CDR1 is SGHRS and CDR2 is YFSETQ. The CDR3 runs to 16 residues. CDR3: CASSPTLGLAKNIQYF. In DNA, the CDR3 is TGCGCCAGCAGCCCAACACTTGGACTAGCCAAAAACATTCAGTACTTC.

The CDR3 nucleotides read TGTGCCAGCAGCCTCCATAGTTCAGGGTCTTGGACCTTC. Its protein product is CASSLHSSGSWTF. This chain links TRBV7-2 with TRBJ1-2, with D perhaps matching TRBD1 (5 bases). Germline lookup yields CDR1 SGHTA and CDR2 FQGNSA. With 5 bases removed from V and 14 bases from J, the gap between germline ends came to 21 bases. CDR3 length: 13 residues.

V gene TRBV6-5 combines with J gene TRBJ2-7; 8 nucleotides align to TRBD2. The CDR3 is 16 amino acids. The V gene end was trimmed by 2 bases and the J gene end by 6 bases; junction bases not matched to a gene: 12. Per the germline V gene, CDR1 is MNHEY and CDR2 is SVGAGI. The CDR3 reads CASSYTPTGREGEQYF. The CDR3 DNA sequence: TGTGCCAGCAGTTACACCCCCACCGGGAGGGAAGGCGAGCAGTACTTC.

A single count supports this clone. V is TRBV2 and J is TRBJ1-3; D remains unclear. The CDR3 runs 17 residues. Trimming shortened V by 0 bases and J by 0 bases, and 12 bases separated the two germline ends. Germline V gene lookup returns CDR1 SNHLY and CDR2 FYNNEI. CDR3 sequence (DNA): TGTGCCAGCAGTGAAGCGTTAGGACTGATCTCTGGAAACACCATATATTTT. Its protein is CASSEALGLISGNTIYF.

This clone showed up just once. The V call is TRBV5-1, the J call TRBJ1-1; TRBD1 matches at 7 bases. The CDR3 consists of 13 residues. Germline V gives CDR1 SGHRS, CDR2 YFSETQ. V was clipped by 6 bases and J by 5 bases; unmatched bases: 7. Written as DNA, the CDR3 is TGCGCCAGCACCGAGGGGGCGAGAACTGAAGCTTTCTTT. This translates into CASTEGARTEAFF.

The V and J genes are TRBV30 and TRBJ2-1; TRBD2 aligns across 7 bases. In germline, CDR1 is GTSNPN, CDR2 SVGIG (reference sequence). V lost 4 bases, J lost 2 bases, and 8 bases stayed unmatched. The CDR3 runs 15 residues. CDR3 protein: CAWKSRAGAYNEQFF. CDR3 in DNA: TGTGCCTGGAAGAGTAGGGCGGGAGCCTACAATGAGCAGTTCTTC.

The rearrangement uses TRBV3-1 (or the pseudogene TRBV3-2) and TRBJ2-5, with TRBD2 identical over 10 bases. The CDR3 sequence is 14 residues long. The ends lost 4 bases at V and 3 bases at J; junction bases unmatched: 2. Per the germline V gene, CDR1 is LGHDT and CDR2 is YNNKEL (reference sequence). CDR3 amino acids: CASSRGLAEETQYF. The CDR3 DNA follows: TGTGCCAGCAGCCGAGGACTAGCGGAAGAGACCCAGTACTTC.

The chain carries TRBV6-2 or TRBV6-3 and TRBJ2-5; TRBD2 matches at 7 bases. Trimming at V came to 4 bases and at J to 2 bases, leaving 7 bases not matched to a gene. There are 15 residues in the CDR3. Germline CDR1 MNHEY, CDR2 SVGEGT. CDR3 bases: TGTGCCAGCAGTTGGGTAACTAGCGCGCAAGAGACCCAGTACTTC. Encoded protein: CASSWVTSAQETQYF.

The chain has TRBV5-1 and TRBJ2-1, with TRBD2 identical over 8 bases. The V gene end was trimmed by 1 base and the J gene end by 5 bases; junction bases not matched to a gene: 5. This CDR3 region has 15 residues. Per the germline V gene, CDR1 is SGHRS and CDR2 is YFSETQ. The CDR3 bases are TGCGCCAGCAGCTTGATGGCGGGGGGCCACAATGAGCAGTTCTTC. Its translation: CASSLMAGGHNEQFF.

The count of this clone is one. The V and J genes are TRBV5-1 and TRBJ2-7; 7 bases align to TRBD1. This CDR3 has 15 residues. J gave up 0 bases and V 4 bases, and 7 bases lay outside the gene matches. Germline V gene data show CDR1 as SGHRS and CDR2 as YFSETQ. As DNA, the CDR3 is TGCGCCAGCAGCCACGGGACAGAGAGCTCCTACGAGCAGTACTTC. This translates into CASSHGTESSYEQYF.

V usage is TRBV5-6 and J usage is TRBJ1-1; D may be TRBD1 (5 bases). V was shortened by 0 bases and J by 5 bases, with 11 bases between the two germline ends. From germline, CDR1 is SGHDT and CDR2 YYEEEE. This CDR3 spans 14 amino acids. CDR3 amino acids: CASSLDAGRTEAFF. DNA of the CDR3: TGTGCCAGCAGCTTGGACGCAGGGAGGACTGAAGCTTTCTTT.

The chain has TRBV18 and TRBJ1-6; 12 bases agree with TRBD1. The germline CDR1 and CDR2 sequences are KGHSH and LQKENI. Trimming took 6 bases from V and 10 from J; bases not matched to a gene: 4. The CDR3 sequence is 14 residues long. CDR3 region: CASSGTGGNSPLHF. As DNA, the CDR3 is TGTGCCAGCTCGGGGACAGGGGGCAACTCACCCCTCCACTTT. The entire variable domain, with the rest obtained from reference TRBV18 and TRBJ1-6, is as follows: NAGVMQNPRHLVRRRGQEARLRCSPMKGHSHVYWYRQLPEEGLKFMVYLQKENIIDESGMPKERFSAEFPKEGPSILRIQQVVRGDSAAYFCASSGTGGNSPLHFGNGTRLTVT.